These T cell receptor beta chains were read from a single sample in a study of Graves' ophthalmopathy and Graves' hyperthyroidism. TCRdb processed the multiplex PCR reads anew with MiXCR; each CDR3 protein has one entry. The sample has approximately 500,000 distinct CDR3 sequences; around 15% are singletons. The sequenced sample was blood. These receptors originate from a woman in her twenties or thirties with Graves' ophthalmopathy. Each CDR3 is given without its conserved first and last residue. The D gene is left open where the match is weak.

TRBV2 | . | ASTQGGLNTEAF
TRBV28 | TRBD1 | ASSQGQGTQETQY
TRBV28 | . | ASSLGRLAYGYT
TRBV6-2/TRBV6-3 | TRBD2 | ASSLGLADFQETQY
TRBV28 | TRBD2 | ASSPLAELAKNIQY
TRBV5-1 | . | ASTRIDPRSSPLH
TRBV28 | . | ASSFRQHNQPQH
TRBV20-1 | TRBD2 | SARLAGGKQY
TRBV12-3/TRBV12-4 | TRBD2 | ASSLVLAGVYEQY
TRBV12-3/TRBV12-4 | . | ASSTFHIPQH
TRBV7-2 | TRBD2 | ASSSLLAAPQY
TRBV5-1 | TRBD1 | ASSPGQARP
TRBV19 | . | ASSIWSPGPDLSWGGYT